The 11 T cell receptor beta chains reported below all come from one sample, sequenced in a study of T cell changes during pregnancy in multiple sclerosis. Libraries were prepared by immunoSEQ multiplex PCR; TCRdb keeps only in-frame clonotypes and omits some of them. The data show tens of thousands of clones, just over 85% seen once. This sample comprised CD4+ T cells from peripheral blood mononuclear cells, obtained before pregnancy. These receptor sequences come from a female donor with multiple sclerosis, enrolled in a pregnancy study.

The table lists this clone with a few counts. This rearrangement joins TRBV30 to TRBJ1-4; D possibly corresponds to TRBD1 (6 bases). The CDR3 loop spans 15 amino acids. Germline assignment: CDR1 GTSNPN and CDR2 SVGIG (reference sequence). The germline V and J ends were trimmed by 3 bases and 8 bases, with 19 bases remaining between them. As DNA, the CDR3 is TGTGCCTGGAGACTTGGGGACACAGTATGGGAAAAACTGTTTTTT. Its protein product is CAWRLGDTVWEKLFF.

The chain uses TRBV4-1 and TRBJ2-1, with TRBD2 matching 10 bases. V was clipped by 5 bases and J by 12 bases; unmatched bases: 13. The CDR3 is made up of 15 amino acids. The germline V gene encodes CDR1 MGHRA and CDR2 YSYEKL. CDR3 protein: CASSDETSGRYMQFF. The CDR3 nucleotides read TGCGCCAGCAGCGACGAGACTAGCGGGCGGTACATGCAGTTCTTC.

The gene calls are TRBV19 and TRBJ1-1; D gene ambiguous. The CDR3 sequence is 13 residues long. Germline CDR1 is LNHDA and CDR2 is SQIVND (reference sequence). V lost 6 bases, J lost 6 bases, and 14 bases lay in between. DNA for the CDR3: TGTGCCAGTAGCTTGGGCGGGCTTTCTGAAGCTTTCTTT. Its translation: CASSLGGLSEAFF. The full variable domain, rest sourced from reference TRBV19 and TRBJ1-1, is DGGITQSPKYLFRKEGQNVTLSCEQNLNHDAMYWYRQDPGQGLRLIYYSQIVNDFQKGDIAEGYSVSREKKESFPLTVTSAQKNPTAFYLCASSLGGLSEAFFGQGTRLTVV.

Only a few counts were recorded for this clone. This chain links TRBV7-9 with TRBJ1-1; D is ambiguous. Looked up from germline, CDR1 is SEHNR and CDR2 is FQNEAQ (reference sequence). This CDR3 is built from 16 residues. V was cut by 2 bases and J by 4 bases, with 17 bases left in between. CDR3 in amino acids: CASSLYRPGTPTEAFF. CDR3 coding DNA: TGTGCCAGCAGCTTATACCGCCCGGGAACCCCCACTGAAGCTTTCTTT.

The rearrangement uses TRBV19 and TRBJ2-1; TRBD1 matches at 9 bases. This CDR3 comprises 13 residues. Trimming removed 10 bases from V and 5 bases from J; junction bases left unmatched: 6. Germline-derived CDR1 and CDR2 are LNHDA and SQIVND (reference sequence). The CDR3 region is CATAGQGHNEQFF. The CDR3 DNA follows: TGTGCCACAGCGGGACAGGGCCACAATGAGCAGTTCTTC.

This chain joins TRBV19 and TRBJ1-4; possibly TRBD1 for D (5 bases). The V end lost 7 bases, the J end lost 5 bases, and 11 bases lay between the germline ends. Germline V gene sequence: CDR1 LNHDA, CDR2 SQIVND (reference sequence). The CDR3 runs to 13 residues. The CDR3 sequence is CASKGALNEKLFF. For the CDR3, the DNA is TGTGCCAGTAAAGGGGCCTTGAATGAAAAACTGTTTTTT.

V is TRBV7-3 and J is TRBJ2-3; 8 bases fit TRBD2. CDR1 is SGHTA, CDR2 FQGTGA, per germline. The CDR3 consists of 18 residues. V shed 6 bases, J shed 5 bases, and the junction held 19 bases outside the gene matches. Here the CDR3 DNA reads TGTGCCAGCAGGTCGGGTTTTAGCGGGACCCCATCGGGAGATACGCAGTATTTT. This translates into CASRSGFSGTPSGDTQYF.

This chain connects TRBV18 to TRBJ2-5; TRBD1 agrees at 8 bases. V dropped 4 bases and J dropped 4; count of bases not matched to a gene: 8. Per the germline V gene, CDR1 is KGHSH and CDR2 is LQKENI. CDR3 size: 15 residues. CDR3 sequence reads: CASSQTGVDGETQYF. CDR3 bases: TGTGCCAGCTCACAGACAGGGGTGGATGGAGAGACCCAGTACTTC.

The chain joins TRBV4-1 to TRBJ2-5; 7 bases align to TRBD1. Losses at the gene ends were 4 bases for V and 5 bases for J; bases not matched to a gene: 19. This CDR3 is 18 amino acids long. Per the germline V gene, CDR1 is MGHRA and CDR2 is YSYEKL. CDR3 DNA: TGCGCCAGCAGCCTACGACCTAGGACAGGTGGGATTCCCGAGACCCAGTACTTC. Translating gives CASSLRPRTGGIPETQYF.

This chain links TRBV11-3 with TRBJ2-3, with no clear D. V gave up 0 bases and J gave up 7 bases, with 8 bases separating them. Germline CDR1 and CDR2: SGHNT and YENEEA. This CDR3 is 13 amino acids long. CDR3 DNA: TGTGCCAGCAGCTTAGATGTCCAGAATACGCAGTATTTT. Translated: CASSLDVQNTQYF.

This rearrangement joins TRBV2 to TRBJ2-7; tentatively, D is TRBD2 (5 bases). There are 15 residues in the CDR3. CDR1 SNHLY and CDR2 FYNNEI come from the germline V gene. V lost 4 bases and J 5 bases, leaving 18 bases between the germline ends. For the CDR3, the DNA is TGTGCCAGCAGTGTTAATCCTAGCAATGGCCACGAGCAGTACTTC. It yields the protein CASSVNPSNGHEQYF.